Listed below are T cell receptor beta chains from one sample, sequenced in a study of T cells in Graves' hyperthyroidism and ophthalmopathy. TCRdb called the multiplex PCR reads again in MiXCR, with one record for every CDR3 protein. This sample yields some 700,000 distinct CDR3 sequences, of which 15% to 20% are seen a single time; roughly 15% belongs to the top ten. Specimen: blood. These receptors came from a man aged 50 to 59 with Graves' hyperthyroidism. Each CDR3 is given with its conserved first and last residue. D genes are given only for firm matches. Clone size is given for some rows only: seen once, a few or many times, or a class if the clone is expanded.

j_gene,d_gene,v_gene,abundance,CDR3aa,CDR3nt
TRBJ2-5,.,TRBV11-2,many,CASSTPGFQETQYF,TGTGCCAGCAGCACACCGGGATTTCAAGAGACCCAGTACTTC
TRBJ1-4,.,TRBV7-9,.,CASSPQGRGGEKLFF,TGTGCCAGCAGCCCCCAGGGACGGGGGGGCGAAAAACTGTTTTTT
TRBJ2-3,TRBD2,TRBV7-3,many,CASSKERETDTQYF,TGTGCCAGCAGCAAGGAGCGGGAGACAGATACGCAGTATTTT
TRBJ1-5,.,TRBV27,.,CASSFRGGDQPQHF,TGTGCCAGCAGTTTTCGGGGGGGCGATCAGCCCCAGCATTTT
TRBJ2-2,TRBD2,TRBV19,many,CASSTGLSNTGELFF,TGTGCCAGTAGTACGGGACTATCGAACACCGGGGAGCTGTTTTTT
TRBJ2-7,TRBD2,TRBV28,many,CASSSRRAGGIYEQYF,TGTGCCAGCAGTTCCCGAAGGGCGGGAGGTATCTACGAGCAGTACTTC
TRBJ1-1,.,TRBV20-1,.,CSARLGGGNTEAFF,TGCAGTGCGCGCCTCGGGGGAGGGAACACTGAAGCTTTCTTT
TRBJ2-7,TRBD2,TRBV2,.,CASTASTSATFQQYF,TGTGCCAGCACGGCCTCGACTAGCGCAACTTTTCAGCAGTACTTC
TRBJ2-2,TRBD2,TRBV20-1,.,CSARATSGSPGELFF,TGCAGTGCTAGAGCTACTAGCGGGAGCCCGGGGGAGCTGTTTTTT
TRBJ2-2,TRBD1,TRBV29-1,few,CSVTGVSTGELFF,TGCAGCGTCACAGGGGTTTCAACCGGGGAGCTGTTTTTT
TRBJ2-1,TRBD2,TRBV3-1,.,CASSTGTSGRNEQFF,TGTGCCAGCAGCACCGGGACCAGCGGGAGGAATGAGCAGTTCTTC
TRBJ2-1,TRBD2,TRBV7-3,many,CASSSIGLAEYNEQFF,TGTGCCAGCAGCTCCATCGGACTAGCGGAGTACAATGAGCAGTTCTTC
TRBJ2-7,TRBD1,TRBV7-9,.,CASSLPDRDEQYF,TGTGCCAGCAGCTTACCGGACAGGGACGAGCAGTACTTC
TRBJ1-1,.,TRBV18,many,CASSLPLGGNTEAFF,TGTGCCAGCTCACTACCCCTTGGTGGTAACACTGAAGCTTTCTTT
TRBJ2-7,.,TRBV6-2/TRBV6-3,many,CASSYLSQSYEQYF,TGTGCCAGCAGTTACTTGTCGCAATCCTACGAGCAGTACTTC
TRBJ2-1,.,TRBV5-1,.,CASSLGVRDNEQFF,TGCGCCAGCAGCTTGGGGGTTCGTGACAATGAGCAGTTCTTC
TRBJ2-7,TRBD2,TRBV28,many,CASSFAQSAGVYEQYF,TGTGCCAGCAGTTTCGCCCAATCGGCGGGAGTCTACGAGCAGTACTTC
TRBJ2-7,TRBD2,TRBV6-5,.,CASSYSPSGIEQYF,TGTGCCAGCAGTTACTCGCCTAGCGGGATCGAGCAGTACTTC
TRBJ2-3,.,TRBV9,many,CASSVANRTRPRTDTQYF,TGTGCCAGCAGCGTAGCTAACCGGACTCGGCCCCGCACAGATACGCAGTATTTT
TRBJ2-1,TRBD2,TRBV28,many,CASRRASGWSSYNEQFF,TGTGCCAGCCGGCGGGCTAGCGGGTGGAGCTCCTACAATGAGCAGTTCTTC
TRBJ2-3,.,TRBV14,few,CASSQDMGGYTQYF,TGTGCCAGCAGCCAAGATATGGGCGGGTATACGCAGTATTTT
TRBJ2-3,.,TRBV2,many,CASSSTGGLGDTQYF,TGTGCCAGCAGTTCCACCGGGGGCTTAGGAGATACGCAGTATTTT